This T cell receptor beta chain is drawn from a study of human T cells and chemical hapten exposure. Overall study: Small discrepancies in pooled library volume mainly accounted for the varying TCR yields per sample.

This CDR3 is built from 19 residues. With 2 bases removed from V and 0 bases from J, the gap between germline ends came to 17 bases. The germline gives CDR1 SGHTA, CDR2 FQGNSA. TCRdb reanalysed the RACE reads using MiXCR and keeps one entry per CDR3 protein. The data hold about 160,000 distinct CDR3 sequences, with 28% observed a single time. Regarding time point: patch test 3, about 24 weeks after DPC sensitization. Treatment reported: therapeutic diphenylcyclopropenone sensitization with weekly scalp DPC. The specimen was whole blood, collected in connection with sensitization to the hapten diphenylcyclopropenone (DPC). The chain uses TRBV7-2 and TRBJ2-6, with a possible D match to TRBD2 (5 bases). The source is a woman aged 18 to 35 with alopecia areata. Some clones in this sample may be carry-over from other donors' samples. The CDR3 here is CASSLKGSLRGSGANVLTF. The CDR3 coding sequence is TGTGCCAGCAGCTTAAAGGGCTCTCTTCGGGGCTCTGGGGCCAACGTCCTGACTTTC.